This TCR beta chain was observed in a study of T cells in Graves' hyperthyroidism and ophthalmopathy. Background on the study: Peripheral blood was collected at initial diagnosis, before any treatment.

In its sample, this clonotype was seen many times. Its target is not known. Whole-study findings and limits: Ophthalmopathy onset followed model prediction by a median about 6.9 months.

It was RNA transcripts that yielded the amplified TCR beta CDR3 regions. The HTBI primer set served for first-round RT-PCR of the TCR CDR3. MiXCR was run by TCRdb on the multiplex PCR reads, yielding one entry per CDR3 protein. In the table there are more than 300,000 distinct CDR3 sequences, 15% to 20% of which are singletons. Trimming took 8 bases from V and 5 from J; bases not matched to a gene: 8. The CDR3 totals 14 residues. The germline CDR1 and CDR2 sequences are MDHEN and SYDVKM. The cohort's ophthalmopathy patients, a group with duration under 3 months, had a Clinical Activity Score of at least 3 and a NOSPECS grade of at least 4. Those patients with uncontrolled infection, other autoimmune disease, pregnancy or lactation were excluded.

The clonotype comes from a man aged 18 to 29 with Graves' ophthalmopathy. Sequenced sample: blood. J is TRBJ2-5 and V is TRBV28, with TRBD1 matching over 10 bases. This chain's CDR3 is CASGGQGRRETQYF. CDR3 DNA: TGTGCCAGCGGGGGACAGGGGCGTAGGGAGACCCAGTACTTC. Supplemented by reference TRBV28 and TRBJ2-5, the full variable domain reads DVKVTQSSRYLVKRTGEKVFLECVQDMDHENMFWYRQDPGLGLRLIYFSYDVKMKEKGDIPEGYSVSREKKERFSLILESASTNQTSMYLCASGGQGRRETQYFGPGTRLLVL.